The text below deals with one T cell receptor beta chain. Antigen specificity is unknown. The source of the sample is a study of cytomegalovirus exposure and HLA in healthy donors. Study information: The 90 to 150 validation repertoires used the same platform as the approximately 620 first-cohort repertoires (as reported by a later analysis). Study-wide points: Listed as cytomegalovirus-associated were over 150 TCR beta chains. Subsequent analysis showed first-cohort TCR clusters tending to co-occur in around 110 validation repertoires. According to reports, the classifier identified cytomegalovirus status with high specificity and sensitivity.

V lost 5 bases and J 4 bases, leaving 17 bases between the germline ends. The CDR3 contains 15 residues. CDR1 is MNHEY and CDR2 is SMNVEV in the germline V gene (reference sequence). The table came from immunoSEQ multiplex PCR; TCRdb's copy has only in-frame clones and leaves some out. This sample has under 200,000 clones; about 89% occur once, and the top ten carry approximately 3%. V and J are TRBV27 and TRBJ1-1; unclear D gene. The receptor's source is a woman aged 18-29 years in good health and CMV-seropositive. Material for sequencing was PBMCs. CDR3 residues: CASSPRNSVGTEAFF. CDR3 DNA: TGTGCCAGCAGTCCCAGGAATAGTGTTGGCACTGAAGCTTTCTTT.